This T cell receptor beta chain comes out of a study of B cell selection in AIRE deficiency. Sequencing was performed with immunoSEQ multiplex PCR; in TCRdb, only in-frame clones are kept and a portion is missing. The sample has around 1,700 clones, 80% to 85% seen once. V lost 0 bases, J lost 0 bases, and 18 bases lay in between. The CDR3 extends over 19 amino acids. CDR1 is LNHDA, CDR2 SQIVND, per germline (reference sequence). The regulatory T cell sort gate was CD4+CD25hiCD127low/negative. V usage is TRBV19 and J usage is TRBJ1-5; D gene unclear. The sample taken for sequencing was CD4+CD25+ Tregs sorted from PBMCs. The receptor's source is a human donor in good health. In nucleotides, the CDR3 is TGTGCCAGTAGTATAGATCGTCTTTCGGGCAGGCTTAGCAATCAGCCCCAGCATTTT. It specifies CASSIDRLSGRLSNQPQHF.